Presented here are 5 T cell receptor beta chains from one specimen sequenced in a study of T cells after posttransplantation cyclophosphamide. Sampled 1 year posttransplant, controls received myeloablative marrow transplants, methotrexate and a calcineurin inhibitor. TCRdb's copy holds only in-frame clones and misses some; the assay was immunoSEQ multiplex PCR. The data hold roughly 14,000 clones, with 84% observed a single time. Sequencing used PBMCs, obtained less than 400 days after allogeneic stem cell transplant with calcineurin inhibitor and methotrexate. The source of these receptors is a young adult male patient who received an allogeneic stem cell transplant from a related donor, was CMV-positive, and had no GVHD. Some of these T cells may belong to the graft donor.

In its sample, this clone was seen a few times. The rearrangement uses TRBV5-5 and TRBJ1-4; 12 bases agree with TRBD1. V gave up 4 bases and J gave up 7 bases; unmatched junction bases: 5. The length of the CDR3 is 15 residues. Germline CDR1 SGHKS, CDR2 YYEKEE (reference sequence). CDR3 DNA: TGTGCCAGCAGCGCTGGGACAGGGGGCGGTGAAAAACTGTTTTTT. It codes for CASSAGTGGGEKLFF.

This clone was seen once. This chain connects TRBV29-1 to TRBJ2-5; 7 bases agree with TRBD2. Germline loops: CDR1 SQVTM, CDR2 ANQGSEA. The CDR3 is 12 residues long. Germline trimming cut 7 bases from V and 4 bases from J; bases unmatched to any gene: 6. DNA for the CDR3: TGCAGCGCCCGGGGGGACCTAGAGACCCAGTACTTC. Translated: CSARGDLETQYF.

In the case of this clone: A junction boundary mismatches the germline segment, possibly from a read error. The chain links TRBV27 to TRBJ2-1; D call uncertain. The CDR3 covers 18 residues. Germline V gene lookup returns CDR1 MNHEY and CDR2 SMNVEV (reference sequence). CDR3 region: CASSPSALRPSVYSEQFF. The CDR3 DNA sequence: TGTGCCAGCAGTCCATCCGCCCTTAGACCTTCAGTTTACAGTGAGCAGTTCTTC.

The chain links TRBV5-1 to TRBJ2-3; D uncertain. Trimming shortened V by 0 bases and J by 2 bases, and 7 bases separated the two germline ends. CDR1 is SGHRS, CDR2 YFSETQ, per germline. The CDR3 covers 14 residues. The DNA of the CDR3 is TGCGCCAGCAGCTTGGGCGGTTTCACAGATACGCAGTATTTT. Protein product: CASSLGGFTDTQYF.

The rearrangement links TRBV9 to TRBJ2-1, with 10 bases lining up with TRBD2. Trimming removed 0 bases from V and 9 bases from J; junction bases left unmatched: 12. Germline CDR1 SGDLS, CDR2 YYNGEE. The CDR3 contains 17 residues. The chain's CDR3 is CASSVGASGSSVSEQFF. Here the CDR3 DNA reads TGTGCCAGCAGCGTAGGGGCTAGCGGGAGCTCAGTCAGTGAGCAGTTCTTC.